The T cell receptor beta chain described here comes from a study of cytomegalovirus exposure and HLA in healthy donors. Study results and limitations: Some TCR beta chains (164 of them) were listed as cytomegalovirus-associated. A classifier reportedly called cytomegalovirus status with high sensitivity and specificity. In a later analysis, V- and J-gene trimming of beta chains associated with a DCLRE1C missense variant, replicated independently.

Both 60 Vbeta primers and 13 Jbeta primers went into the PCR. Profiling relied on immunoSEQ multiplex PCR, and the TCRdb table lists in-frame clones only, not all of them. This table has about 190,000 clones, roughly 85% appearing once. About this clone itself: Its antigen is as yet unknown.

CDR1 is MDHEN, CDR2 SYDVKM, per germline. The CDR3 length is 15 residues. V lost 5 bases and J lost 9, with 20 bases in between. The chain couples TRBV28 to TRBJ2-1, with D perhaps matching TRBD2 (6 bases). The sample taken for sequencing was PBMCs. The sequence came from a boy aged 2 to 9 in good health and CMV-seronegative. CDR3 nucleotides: TGTGCCAGCAGTCCTATAAGACGGAGGGTTTTTGAGCAGTTCTTC. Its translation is CASSPIRRRVFEQFF.